This TCR beta chain was obtained from a study of CD8+ T cells in alopecia areata. The treatment: oral pan-JAK inhibitor, 5-10 mg twice daily. This clone was seen only once. Its antigen is currently unknown. Findings and limits, study-wide: Normal-skin resident alphabeta T cells also appear among scalp sample sequences.

TCR sequencing used cDNA made by reverse transcription of extracted RNA. TCRdb's table, derived via immunoSEQ multiplex PCR, lists solely in-frame clones and lacks some. The sample records about 190,000 clones, around three fifths being singletons. V lost 6 bases and J lost 5; bases outside the gene matches: 9. Per germline, CDR1 SNHLY and CDR2 FYNNEI. This CDR3 has 15 residues. The chain has TRBV2 and TRBJ2-7; 11 bases are shared with TRBD2. This receptor was taken from a human donor with alopecia areata. The sequences come from CD4+ T cells sorted from blood, collected between weeks 47 and 50, from a patient treated with tofacitinib. CDR3 loop: CASRATSGALHEQYF. In DNA, the CDR3 is TGTGCCAGCAGGGCGACTAGCGGGGCGCTCCACGAGCAGTACTTC.